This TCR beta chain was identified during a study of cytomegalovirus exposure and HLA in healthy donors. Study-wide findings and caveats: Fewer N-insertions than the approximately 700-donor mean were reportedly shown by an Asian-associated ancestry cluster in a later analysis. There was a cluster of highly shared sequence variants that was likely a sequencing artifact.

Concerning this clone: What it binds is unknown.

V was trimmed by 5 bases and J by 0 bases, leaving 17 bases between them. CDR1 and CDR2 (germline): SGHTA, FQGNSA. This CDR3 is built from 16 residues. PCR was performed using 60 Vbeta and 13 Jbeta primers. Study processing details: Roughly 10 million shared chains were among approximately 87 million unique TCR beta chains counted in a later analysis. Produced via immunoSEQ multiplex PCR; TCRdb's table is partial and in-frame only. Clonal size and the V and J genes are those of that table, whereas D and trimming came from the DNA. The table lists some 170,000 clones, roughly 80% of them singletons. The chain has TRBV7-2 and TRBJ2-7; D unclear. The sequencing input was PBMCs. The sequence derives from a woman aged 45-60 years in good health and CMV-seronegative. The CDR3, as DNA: TGTGCCAGCAGCATCCGGCGGAGTCCTTACTCCTACGAGCAGTACTTC. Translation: CASSIRRSPYSYEQYF.